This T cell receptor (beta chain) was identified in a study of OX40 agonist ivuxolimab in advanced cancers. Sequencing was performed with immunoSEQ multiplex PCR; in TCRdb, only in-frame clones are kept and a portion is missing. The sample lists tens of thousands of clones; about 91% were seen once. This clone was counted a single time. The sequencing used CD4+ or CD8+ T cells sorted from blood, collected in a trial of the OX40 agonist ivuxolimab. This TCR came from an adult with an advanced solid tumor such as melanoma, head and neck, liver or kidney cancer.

The DNA for the CDR3 is TGTGCCAGCAGTACCCCGGCTGAGCAGTTCTTC. Translating gives CASSTPAEQFF. The chain joins TRBV6-5 to TRBJ2-1, with D unresolved. CDR3 size: 11 residues. Trimming removed 5 bases from V and 9 bases from J, with 8 bases in between. Per the germline V gene, CDR1 is MNHEY and CDR2 is SVGAGI.